This entry is about one TCR beta chain. This sample stems from a study of blood T cell repertoires in COVID-19. The data were produced by immunoSEQ multiplex PCR, yet TCRdb's version contains in-frame clones alone and is incomplete. Here the sample spans 95,000 to 120,000 clones, 85% being singletons. CDR1 KGHSH and CDR2 LQKENI come from the germline V gene. The V gene end was trimmed by 3 bases and the J gene end by 2 bases; junction bases not matched to a gene: 6. The CDR3 covers 15 residues. The chain has TRBV18 and TRBJ2-5, with TRBD2 matching over 7 bases. Sequencing was carried out using peripheral blood. The clonotype originates from a human donor in a cohort sampled during active COVID-19. CDR3 protein: CASSPATGGQETQYF. CDR3 sequence (DNA): TGTGCCAGCTCACCCGCCACGGGGGGACAAGAGACCCAGTACTTC.